The rows below give T cell receptor beta chains drawn from one sample of a study of blood T cell repertoires in COVID-19. Profiled with immunoSEQ multiplex PCR; TCRdb holds only in-frame clones, not every one. This sample has 350,000 or so clones, with 90% found just once. Sequenced material: peripheral blood. All receptors derive from a man aged 18 to 30 with active or convalescent COVID-19. CDR3s leave out the opening cysteine and the closing phenylalanine or tryptophan. Fields, in order: J gene, V gene, CDR3 protein.

>TRBJ1-2|TRBV29-1
SAPGQESGYT
>TRBJ2-3|TRBV9
ASSALAGSTLDTQY
>TRBJ1-1|TRBV27
ASYHQGTNTEAF
>TRBJ2-5|TRBV21-1
ASSSYRGNRETQY
>TRBJ1-1|TRBV28
ASTRDSEAF
>TRBJ1-5|TRBV6-5
ASSSGQGAWQPQH
>TRBJ2-1|TRBV27
ASSLGSSYNEQF
>TRBJ2-5|TRBV24-1
ATSGGVQETQY
>TRBJ1-5|TRBV13
ASSHPQGDYQPQH
>TRBJ2-2|TRBV4-2
ASSQETSGRGGELF
>TRBJ1-4|TRBV4-2
ASSDDRVNEKLF
>TRBJ2-1|TRBV18
ASSPGRGGHEQF
>TRBJ1-6|TRBV27
ASSSKGTGNSPLH
>TRBJ2-1|TRBV4-1
ASSQWLGGNEQF
>TRBJ2-5|TRBV4-3
ASSQGGQGAETQY
>TRBJ1-5|TRBV4-1
ASSPGQGGNQPQH
>TRBJ1-1|TRBV27
AYSGNTEAF
>TRBJ2-1|TRBV5-1
ASSVLRDSRQRDYNEQF
>TRBJ2-7|TRBV7-6
ASSSGTTPVYEQY
>TRBJ2-7|TRBV4-3
ASSPTGTSLLEQY
>TRBJ2-1|TRBV15
ATSRDEGLAGGGVGEQF
>TRBJ2-2|TRBV4-2
ASLSGPNTGELF
>TRBJ1-2|TRBV29-1
SVVGTGEFGYT
>TRBJ2-5|TRBV21-1
ASSKAMSGSLQETQY
>TRBJ2-7|TRBV9
ASSVTGTGGYEQY
>TRBJ1-5|TRBV6-6
ASSYSSGNQPQH
>TRBJ2-6|TRBV27
ASSLVGSSGANVLT
>TRBJ2-2|TRBV7-2
ASSLSSGTGELF
>TRBJ1-2|TRBV6-4
ASSRETGYGYT